This T cell receptor beta chain was recovered during a study of regulatory T cells in long-lasting Graves disease. Overall study context: The term persistent Graves' disease signified upward of 5 years on antithyroid drugs with positive TSH receptor antibodies. Broader study findings: TCR diversity was lower in persistent Graves' patients (versus newly diagnosed ones). The small sample size may have reduced accuracy.

CDR3 regions were amplified by Arm-PCR using iRepertoire HTBI primers to build TCR beta libraries. A single record per CDR3 protein comes from TCRdb applying MiXCR to the multiplex PCR reads. The sample holds some 340,000 distinct CDR3 sequences, roughly 24% seen once. The time point: persistent/refractory GD, antithyroid drugs over 5 years with positive TRAb. From RNA extracted from PBMCs, the TCR library was made. Patients met American Thyroid Association criteria for Graves' disease. With 3 bases removed from V and 8 bases from J, the gap between germline ends came to 6 bases. CDR1 is SGDLS, CDR2 YYNGEE, per germline. This CDR3 contains 11 residues. This clonotype was found a few times. Its antigen is unknown.

This chain connects TRBV9 to TRBJ1-3; no reliable D call. This receptor was taken from a middle-aged woman with Graves disease. The material was peripheral blood mononuclear cells (PBMCs), obtained when the disease was refractory, from a patient treated with antithyroid drugs. The CDR3 coding sequence is TGTGCCAGCAGCGCAGAAGACACCATATATTTT. Translated, it gives CASSAEDTIYF.